This TCR beta chain was captured in a study of T-cell memory formation after mild COVID-19. Study conclusions and caveats: The study found contracting CD4+ clones mainly in CM and EM and contracting CD8+ clones in EMRA.

V shed 4 bases and J shed 4 bases, with 14 bases lying between them. CDR1 and CDR2 (germline): SGHDT, YYEEEE. This CDR3 region has 14 residues. Only a few counts were recorded for this clonotype. Its antigen remains unknown. 5'RACE with constant-segment primers built TCRalpha and TCRbeta cDNA libraries with UMIs. From the 5' RACE reads, TCRdb called clonotypes with MiXCR, one entry per CDR3 protein. The repertoire holds over 120,000 distinct CDR3 sequences, with roughly 19% as singletons. What was sequenced was PBMCs or a T cell subset sorted from them (not recorded which). The chain links TRBV5-6 to TRBJ1-2, with TRBD1 as a possible D gene (6 bases). This receptor was taken from an adult woman who had mild COVID-19 (a few samples of this study predate the infection). Cell type and time point are not known. The CDR3 coding sequence is TGTGCCAGCAGCCTCTACGGGACAATCTATGGCTACACCTTC. Its protein is CASSLYGTIYGYTF.